The next 20 T cell receptor beta chains were all read from a single sample in a study of OX40 agonist ivuxolimab in advanced cancers. Libraries came from the immunoSEQ multiplex PCR assay. This immuneACCESS table, as held by TCRdb, lists in-frame sequences with V and J called but not all clones. Of the missing ones, under half trace to an unresolved V gene in checked studies; the others have no known cause. The sample profile shows around 71,000 clones; about 73% of them were found once. The top ten constitute approximately 5% of the sample. The sequenced sample was CD4+ or CD8+ T cells sorted from blood, obtained in a trial of the OX40 agonist ivuxolimab. The receptors were gathered from an adult with an advanced solid tumor such as melanoma, head and neck, liver or kidney cancer.

V is TRBV9 and J is TRBJ1-2, with 8 bases aligning to TRBD1. The V gene end was trimmed by 3 bases and the J gene end by 3 bases; junction bases not matched to a gene: 7. This CDR3 has 15 residues. Germline CDR1 SGDLS, CDR2 YYNGEE. This chain's CDR3 is CASSAADRGHYGYTF. The CDR3 DNA reads as TGTGCCAGCAGCGCCGCTGACAGGGGACACTATGGCTACACCTTC.

This chain connects TRBV7-9 to TRBJ1-5; TRBD1 agrees at 7 bases. V lost 1 base to trimming and J lost 0 bases; unmatched junction nucleotides: 6. This CDR3 has 17 amino acids. Germline V gene lookup returns CDR1 SEHNR and CDR2 FQNEAQ (reference sequence). As DNA, the CDR3 is TGTGCCAGCAGCTTAGGAGGAGGGGGCCTTAGCAATCAGCCCCAGCATTTT. It codes for CASSLGGGGLSNQPQHF.

V is TRBV5-1 and J is TRBJ2-1; D is ambiguous. The V and J ends lost 2 bases and 8 bases respectively, with 11 bases between them. The CDR3 length is 13 residues. Per the germline V gene, CDR1 is SGHRS and CDR2 is YFSETQ. The CDR3 loop is CASSFEWGDEQFF. The CDR3 region has the DNA TGCGCCAGCAGCTTCGAATGGGGTGATGAGCAGTTCTTC.

CDR3 sequence: CASRTRGASTDTQYF. In DNA form, the CDR3 reads TGTGCCAGCAGAACTCGGGGAGCCAGCACAGATACGCAGTATTTT. This chain links TRBV6-5 with TRBJ2-3; a possible D gene is TRBD2 (5 bases). V gave up 6 bases and J gave up 0 bases, with 13 bases separating them. The CDR3 contains 15 residues. Germline loops: CDR1 MNHEY, CDR2 SVGAGI.

The chain employs TRBV27 and TRBJ2-7, with D tentatively TRBD1 or TRBD2 (5 bases each). CDR1 and CDR2 from the germline V gene are MNHEY and SMNVEV (reference sequence). Deletions cut 5 bases from V and 0 bases from J, with 11 bases between. This CDR3 has 14 amino acids. The CDR3 bases are TGTGCCAGCAGTATCGGGACCCTCTCCTACGAGCAGTACTTC. It is translated as CASSIGTLSYEQYF.

J is TRBJ2-1 and V is TRBV14, with 8 nucleotides matching TRBD1. The CDR3 loop spans 16 amino acids. The germline V gene has CDR1 SGHDN and CDR2 FVKESK. V lost 4 bases to trimming and J lost 7 bases; unmatched junction nucleotides: 12. The chain's CDR3 is CASSRTGKGRGNEQFF. The CDR3 nucleotides read TGTGCCAGCAGCCGGACAGGGAAGGGACGTGGGAATGAGCAGTTCTTC.

This clone was detected only a few times. The rearrangement uses TRBV9 and TRBJ2-1; TRBD1 aligns across 7 bases. CDR3 size: 15 residues. Unmatched junction bases numbered 10, after V lost 4 bases and J lost 6 bases. The germline V gene encodes CDR1 SGDLS and CDR2 YYNGEE. CDR3 amino acids: CASSSSGQAGNEQFF. In nucleotides, the CDR3 is TGTGCCAGCAGCTCAAGCGGACAGGCAGGCAATGAGCAGTTCTTC.

This clone was seen only once. The J gene is TRBJ1-1, the V gene TRBV28; D is ambiguous. The ends were cut back, 5 bases at V and 13 bases at J, with 29 bases in the middle. Germline values: CDR1 MDHEN, CDR2 SYDVKM. The length of the CDR3 is 16 residues. The chain's CDR3 is CASSRLPSRSTLKLFF. CDR3 DNA sequence: TGTGCCAGCAGTCGCTTACCCTCGAGGAGCACGCTGAAGCTTTTCTTT.

The J gene is TRBJ2-7, the V gene TRBV6-5; weak D call: TRBD1 (6 bases). The ends were cut back, 6 bases at V and 3 bases at J, with 9 bases in the middle. Looked up from germline, CDR1 is MNHEY and CDR2 is SVGAGI. The CDR3 is made up of 12 amino acids. The CDR3 DNA reads as TGTGCCAGCAGCAGGGACAACTACGAGCAGTACTTC. Encoded protein: CASSRDNYEQYF.

The chain links TRBV11-3 to TRBJ2-7; TRBD2 matches 13 bases. V lost 5 bases, J lost 1 base, and 5 bases stayed unmatched. Looked up from germline, CDR1 is SGHNT and CDR2 is YENEEA. This CDR3 has 16 amino acids. CDR3 coding DNA: TGTGCCAGCAGCCGGGGACTAGCGGGAACTTCCTACGAGCAGTACTTC. It yields the protein CASSRGLAGTSYEQYF.

The chain links TRBV2 to TRBJ2-7, with 7 bases matching TRBD2. The CDR3 consists of 13 residues. The germline gives CDR1 SNHLY, CDR2 FYNNEI. V was pared by 6 bases and J by 6 bases, with 8 bases of the junction left unmatched. Here the CDR3 reads CASSPNGEGEQYF. CDR3 in DNA: TGTGCCAGCAGCCCTAACGGGGAGGGCGAGCAGTACTTC.

The rearrangement joins TRBV28 to TRBJ2-7, with TRBD1 as a possible D gene (5 bases). Germline lookup yields CDR1 MDHEN and CDR2 SYDVKM. V lost 5 bases and J 2 bases, leaving 10 bases between the germline ends. CDR3 size: 13 residues. CDR3 coding DNA: TGTGCCAGCAGTCCTAGGGGCACCTACGAGCAGTACTTC. Translation: CASSPRGTYEQYF.

The table lists this clone with a few counts. The genes are TRBV9 and TRBJ1-1; no definite D call. The CDR3 contains 14 residues. Deletions cut 0 bases from V and 1 base from J, with 7 bases between. Germline V CDR1 and CDR2: SGDLS, YYNGEE. This CDR3 is CASSVVPRNTEAFF. CDR3 DNA: TGTGCCAGCAGCGTAGTCCCAAGGAACACTGAAGCTTTCTTT.

The gene calls are TRBV5-4 and TRBJ2-1; D might be TRBD1 (6 bases). CDR3 length: 15 residues. Per germline, CDR1 SGHNT and CDR2 YYREEE (reference sequence). Trimming shortened V by 0 bases and J by 0 bases, and 7 bases separated the two germline ends. The CDR3, as DNA: TGTGCCAGCAGCTTGGCACAGGGCTCCTACAATGAGCAGTTCTTC. Its protein is CASSLAQGSYNEQFF.

The chain couples TRBV5-1 to TRBJ2-2; 9 bases are shared with TRBD2. Germline CDR1 reads SGHRS; CDR2 reads YFSETQ. The length of the CDR3 is 16 residues. Unmatched junction bases numbered 6, after V lost 0 bases and J lost 6 bases. DNA of the CDR3: TGCGCCAGCAGCTTGGAACGCGGGAGGGTGTCCGGGGAGCTGTTTTTT. This encodes CASSLERGRVSGELFF.

J is TRBJ2-1 and V is TRBV11-3; weak D call: TRBD1 (6 bases). V was trimmed by 5 bases and J by 0 bases, leaving 17 bases between them. Germline V gene lookup returns CDR1 SGHNT and CDR2 YENEEA. The CDR3 runs to 17 residues. The chain's CDR3 is CASSRRTAQLSYNEQFF. DNA of the CDR3: TGTGCCAGCAGCCGCCGGACAGCCCAACTCTCCTACAATGAGCAGTTCTTC.

This chain connects TRBV28 to TRBJ2-3; 13 bases are a match to TRBD2. CDR1 and CDR2 from the germline V gene are MDHEN and SYDVKM. After removal of 7 bases from V and 5 bases from J, the junction contained 12 bases not matched to a gene. CDR3 size: 17 residues. For the CDR3, the DNA is TGTGCCAGCACTTACCTAGGACTAGCGGGAGAGGAAGATACGCAGTATTTT. Translating gives CASTYLGLAGEEDTQYF.

The chain links TRBV27 to TRBJ2-1; no clear D. Germline-derived CDR1 and CDR2 are MNHEY and SMNVEV (reference sequence). There are 16 residues in the CDR3. V was shortened by 2 bases and J by 8 bases, with 19 bases between the two germline ends. The CDR3 here is CASSLVGFSTFDEQFF. The CDR3 DNA is TGTGCCAGCAGTTTAGTGGGTTTTAGTACGTTTGATGAGCAGTTCTTC.

The V and J genes are TRBV7-2 and TRBJ1-2; 7 nucleotides align to TRBD1. CDR3 length: 18 amino acids. The V gene end was trimmed by 1 base and the J gene end by 3 bases; junction bases not matched to a gene: 14. Germline CDR1 and CDR2: SGHTA and FQGNSA. CDR3 sequence: CASSLVETGGGYYYGYTF. The CDR3 DNA reads as TGTGCCAGCAGCTTAGTAGAGACAGGAGGGGGCTACTACTATGGCTACACCTTC.

A single count supports this clone. The rearrangement joins TRBV7-9 to TRBJ1-5; 9 bases map to TRBD1. CDR3 length equals 16 residues. V dropped 3 bases and J dropped 7; count of bases not matched to a gene: 10. Per the germline V gene, CDR1 is SEHNR and CDR2 is FQNEAQ (reference sequence). The CDR3 loop is CASSFISQGARQPQHF. The CDR3, as DNA: TGTGCCAGCAGCTTCATCTCACAGGGGGCAAGGCAGCCCCAGCATTTT.